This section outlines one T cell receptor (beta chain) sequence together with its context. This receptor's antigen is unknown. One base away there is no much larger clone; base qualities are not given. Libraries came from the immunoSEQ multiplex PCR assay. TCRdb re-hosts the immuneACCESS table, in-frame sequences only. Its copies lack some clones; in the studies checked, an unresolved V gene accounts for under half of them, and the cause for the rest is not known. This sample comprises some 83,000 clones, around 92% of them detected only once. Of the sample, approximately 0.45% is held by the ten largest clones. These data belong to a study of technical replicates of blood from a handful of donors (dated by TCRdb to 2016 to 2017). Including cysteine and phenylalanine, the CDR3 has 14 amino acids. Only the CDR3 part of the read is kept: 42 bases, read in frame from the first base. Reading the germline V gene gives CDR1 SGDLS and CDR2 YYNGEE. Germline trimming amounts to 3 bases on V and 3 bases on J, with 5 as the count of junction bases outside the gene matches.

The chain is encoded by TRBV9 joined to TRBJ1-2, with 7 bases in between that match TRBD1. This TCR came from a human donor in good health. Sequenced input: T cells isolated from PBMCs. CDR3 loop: CASSEGTAYYGYTF. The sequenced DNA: TGTGCCAGCAGCGAAGGGACAGCCTACTATGGCTACACCTTC.